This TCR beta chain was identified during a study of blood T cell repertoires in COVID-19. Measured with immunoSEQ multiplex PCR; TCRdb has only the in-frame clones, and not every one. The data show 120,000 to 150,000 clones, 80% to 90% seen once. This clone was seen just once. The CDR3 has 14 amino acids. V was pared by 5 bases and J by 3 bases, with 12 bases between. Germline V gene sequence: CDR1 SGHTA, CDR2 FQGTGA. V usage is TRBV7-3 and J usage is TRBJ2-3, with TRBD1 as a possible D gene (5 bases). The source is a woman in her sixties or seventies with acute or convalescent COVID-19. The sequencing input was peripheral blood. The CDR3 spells CASSPGGATDTQYF. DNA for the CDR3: TGTGCCAGCAGCCCGGGTGGGGCAACAGATACGCAGTATTTT.